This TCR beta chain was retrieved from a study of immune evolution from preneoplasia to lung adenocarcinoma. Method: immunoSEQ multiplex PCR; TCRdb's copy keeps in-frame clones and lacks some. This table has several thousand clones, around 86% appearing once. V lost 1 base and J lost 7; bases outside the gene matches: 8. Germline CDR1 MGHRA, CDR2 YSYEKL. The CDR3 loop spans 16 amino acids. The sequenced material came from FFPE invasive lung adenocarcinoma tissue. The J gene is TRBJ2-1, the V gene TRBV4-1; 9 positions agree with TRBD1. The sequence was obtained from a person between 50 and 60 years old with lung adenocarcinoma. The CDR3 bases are TGCGCCAGCAGCCAAGTGGCCGGGACAGGGAATAATGAGCAGTTCTTC. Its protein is CASSQVAGTGNNEQFF.